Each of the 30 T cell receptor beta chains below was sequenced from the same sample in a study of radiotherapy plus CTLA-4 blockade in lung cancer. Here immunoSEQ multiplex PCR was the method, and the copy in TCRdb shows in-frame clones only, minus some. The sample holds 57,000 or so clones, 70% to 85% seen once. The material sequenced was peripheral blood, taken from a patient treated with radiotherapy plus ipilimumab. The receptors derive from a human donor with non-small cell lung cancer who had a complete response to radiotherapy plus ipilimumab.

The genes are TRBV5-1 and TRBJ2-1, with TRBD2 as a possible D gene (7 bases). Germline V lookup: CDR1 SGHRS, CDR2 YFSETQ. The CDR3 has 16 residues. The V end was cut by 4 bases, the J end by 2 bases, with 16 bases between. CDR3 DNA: TGCGCCAGCAGCCGCCTCGGGGGGCCCACCTACAATGAGCAGTTCTTC. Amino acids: CASSRLGGPTYNEQFF. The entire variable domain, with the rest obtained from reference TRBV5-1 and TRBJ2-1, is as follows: KAGVTQTPRYLIKTRGQQVTLSCSPISGHRSVSWYQQTPGQGLQFLFEYFSETQRNKGNFPGRFSGRQFSNSRSEMNVSTLELGDSALYLCASSRLGGPTYNEQFFGPGTRLTVL.

The CDR3 sequence is CASSLAGAVSGANVLTF. CDR3 in DNA: TGTGCCAGCAGTTTAGCAGGAGCAGTCTCCGGGGCCAACGTCCTGACTTTC. J is TRBJ2-6 and V is TRBV2; D gene uncertain. Per the germline V gene, CDR1 is SNHLY and CDR2 is FYNNEI. The V and J ends lost 5 bases and 4 bases respectively, with 18 bases between them. The CDR3 is 17 amino acids.

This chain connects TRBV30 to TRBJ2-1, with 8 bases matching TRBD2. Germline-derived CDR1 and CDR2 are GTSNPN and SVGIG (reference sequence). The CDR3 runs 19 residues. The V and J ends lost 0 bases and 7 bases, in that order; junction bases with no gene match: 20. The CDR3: CAWSVGKGVYAGGGNEQFF. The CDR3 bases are TGTGCCTGGAGTGTAGGGAAGGGTGTTTACGCGGGAGGAGGGAATGAGCAGTTCTTC. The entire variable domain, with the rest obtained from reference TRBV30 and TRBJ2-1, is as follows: SQTIHQWPATLVQPVGSPLSLECTVEGTSNPNLYWYRQAAGRGLQLLFYSVGIGQISSEVPQNLSASRPQDRQFILSSKKLLLSDSGFYLCAWSVGKGVYAGGGNEQFFGPGTRLTVL.

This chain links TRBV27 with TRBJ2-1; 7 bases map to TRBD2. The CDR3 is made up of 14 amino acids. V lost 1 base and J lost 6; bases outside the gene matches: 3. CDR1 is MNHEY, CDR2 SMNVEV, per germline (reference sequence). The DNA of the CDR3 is TGTGCCAGCAGTTTATTATTAGCGGGCAATGAGCAGTTCTTC. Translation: CASSLLLAGNEQFF.

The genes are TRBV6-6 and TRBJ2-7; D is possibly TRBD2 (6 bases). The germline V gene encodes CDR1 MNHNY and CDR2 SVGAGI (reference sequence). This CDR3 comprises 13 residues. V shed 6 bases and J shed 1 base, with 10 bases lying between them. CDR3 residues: CASRGTSSYEQYV. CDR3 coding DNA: TGTGCCAGCAGAGGGACTTCGTCCTACGAGCAGTACGTC.

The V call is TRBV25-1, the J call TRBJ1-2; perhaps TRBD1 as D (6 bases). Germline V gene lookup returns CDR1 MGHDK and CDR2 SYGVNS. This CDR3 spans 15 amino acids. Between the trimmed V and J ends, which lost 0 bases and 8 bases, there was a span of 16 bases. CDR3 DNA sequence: TGTGCCAGCAGTGAATATGGGCGTCAGGGGAACGGCTACACCTTC. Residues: CASSEYGRQGNGYTF.

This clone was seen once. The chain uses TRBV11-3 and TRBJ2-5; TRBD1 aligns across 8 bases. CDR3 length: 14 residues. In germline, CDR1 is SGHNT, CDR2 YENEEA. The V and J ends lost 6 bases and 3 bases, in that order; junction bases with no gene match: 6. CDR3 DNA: TGTGCCAGCAGAAGTCCGGGACAGGAAGAGACCCAGTACTTC. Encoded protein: CASRSPGQEETQYF.

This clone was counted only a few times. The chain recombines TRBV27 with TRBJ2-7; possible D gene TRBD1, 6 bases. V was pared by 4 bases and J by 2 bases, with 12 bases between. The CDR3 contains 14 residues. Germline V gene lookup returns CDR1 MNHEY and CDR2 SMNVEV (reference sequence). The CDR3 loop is CASSSSTGPYEQYF. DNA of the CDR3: TGTGCCAGCAGTTCCTCGACAGGCCCCTACGAGCAGTACTTC.

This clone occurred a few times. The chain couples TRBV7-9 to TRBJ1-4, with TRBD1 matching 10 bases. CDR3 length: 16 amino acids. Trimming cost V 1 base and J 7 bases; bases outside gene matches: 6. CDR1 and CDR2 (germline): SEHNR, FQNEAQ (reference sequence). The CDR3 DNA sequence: TGTGCCAGCAGCTTAGGAGGCCGGGACAGGGGTGAAAAACTGTTTTTT. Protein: CASSLGGRDRGEKLFF.

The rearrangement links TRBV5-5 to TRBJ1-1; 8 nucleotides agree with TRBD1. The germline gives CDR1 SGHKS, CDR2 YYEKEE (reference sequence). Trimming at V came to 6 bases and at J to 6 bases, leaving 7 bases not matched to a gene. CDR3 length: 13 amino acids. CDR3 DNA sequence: TGTGCCAGCACCCCAGGGGGCTTCGCTGAAGCTTTCTTT. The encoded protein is CASTPGGFAEAFF.

The chain's CDR3 is CASSSLYWDTEAFF. CDR3 nucleotides: TGTGCCAGCAGCTCTCTCTACTGGGACACTGAAGCTTTCTTT. J is TRBJ1-1 and V is TRBV21-1. TRBV21-1 has pseudogene status. This CDR3 region has 14 residues.

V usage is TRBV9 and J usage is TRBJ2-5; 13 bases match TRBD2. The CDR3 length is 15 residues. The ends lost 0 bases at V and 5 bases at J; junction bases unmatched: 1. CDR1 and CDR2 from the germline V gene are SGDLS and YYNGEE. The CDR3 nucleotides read TGTGCCAGCAGCGTAGGACTAGCGGGAGGTGAGACCCAGTACTTC. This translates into CASSVGLAGGETQYF.

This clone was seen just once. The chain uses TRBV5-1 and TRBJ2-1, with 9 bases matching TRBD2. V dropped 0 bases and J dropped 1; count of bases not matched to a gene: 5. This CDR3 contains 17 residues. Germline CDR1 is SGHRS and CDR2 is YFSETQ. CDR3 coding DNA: TGCGCCAGCAGCTTGGGCAGCGGGAGGAATTCCTACAATGAGCAGTTCTTC. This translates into CASSLGSGRNSYNEQFF.

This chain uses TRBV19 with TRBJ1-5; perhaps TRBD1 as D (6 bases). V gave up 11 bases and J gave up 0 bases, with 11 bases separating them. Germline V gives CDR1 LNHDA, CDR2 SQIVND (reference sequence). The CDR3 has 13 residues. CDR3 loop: CAGGTYSNQPQHF. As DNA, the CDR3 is TGTGCCGGCGGGACATATAGCAATCAGCCCCAGCATTTT. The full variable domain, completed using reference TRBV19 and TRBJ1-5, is DGGITQSPKYLFRKEGQNVTLSCEQNLNHDAMYWYRQDPGQGLRLIYYSQIVNDFQKGDIAEGYSVSREKKESFPLTVTSAQKNPTAFYLCAGGTYSNQPQHFGDGTRLSIL.

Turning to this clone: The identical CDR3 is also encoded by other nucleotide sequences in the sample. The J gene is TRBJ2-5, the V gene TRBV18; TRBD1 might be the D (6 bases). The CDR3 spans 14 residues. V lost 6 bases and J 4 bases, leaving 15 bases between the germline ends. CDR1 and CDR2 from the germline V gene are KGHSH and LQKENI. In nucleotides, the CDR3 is TGTGCCAGCTCGCCCCAGGGGTTTGGAGAGACCCAGTACTTC. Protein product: CASSPQGFGETQYF.

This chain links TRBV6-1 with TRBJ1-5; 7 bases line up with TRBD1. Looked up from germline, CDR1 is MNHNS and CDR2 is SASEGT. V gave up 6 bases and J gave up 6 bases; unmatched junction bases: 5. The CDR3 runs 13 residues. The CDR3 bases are TGTGCCAGCAGCTCCGACAGGGTTCAGCCCCAGCATTTT. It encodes CASSSDRVQPQHF.

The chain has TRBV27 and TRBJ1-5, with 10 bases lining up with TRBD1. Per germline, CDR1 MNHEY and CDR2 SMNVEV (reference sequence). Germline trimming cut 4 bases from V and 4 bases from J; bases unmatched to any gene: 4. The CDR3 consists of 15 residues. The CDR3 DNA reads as TGTGCCAGCAGTTCCCGGGACAGGGGTAATCAGCCCCAGCATTTT. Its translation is CASSSRDRGNQPQHF.

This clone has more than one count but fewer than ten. CDR3 nucleotide sequence: TGTGCCAGCAGCTTGCTCTTCTACGAGCAGTACGTC. Amino acid sequence: CASSLLFYEQYV. The V call is TRBV5-8, the J call TRBJ2-7; D is undetermined. This CDR3 has 12 residues. V lost 1 base and J lost 3, with 5 bases in between. Germline loops: CDR1 SGHTS, CDR2 YDEGEE.

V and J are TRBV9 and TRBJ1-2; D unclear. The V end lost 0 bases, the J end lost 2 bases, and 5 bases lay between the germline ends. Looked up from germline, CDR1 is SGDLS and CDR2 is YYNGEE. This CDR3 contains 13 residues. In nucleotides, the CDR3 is TGTGCCAGCAGCGTAGCCCAGAACTATGGCTACACCTTC. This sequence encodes CASSVAQNYGYTF. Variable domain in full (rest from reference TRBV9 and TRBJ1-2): DSGVTQTPKHLITATGQRVTLRCSPRSGDLSVYWYQQSLDQGLQFLIQYYNGEERAKGNILERFSAQQFPDLHSELNLSSLELGDSALYFCASSVAQNYGYTFGSGTRLTVV.

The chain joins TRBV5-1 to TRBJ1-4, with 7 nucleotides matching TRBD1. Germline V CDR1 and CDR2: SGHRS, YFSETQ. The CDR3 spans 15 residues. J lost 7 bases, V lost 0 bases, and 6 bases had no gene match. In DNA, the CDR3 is TGCGCCAGCAGCTTGGATGGGACAGTCACTGAAAAACTGTTTTTT. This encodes CASSLDGTVTEKLFF.

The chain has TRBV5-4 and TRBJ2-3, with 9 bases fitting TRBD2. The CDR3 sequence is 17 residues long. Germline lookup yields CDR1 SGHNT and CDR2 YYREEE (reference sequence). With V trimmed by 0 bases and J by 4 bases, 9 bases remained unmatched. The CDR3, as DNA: TGTGCCAGCAGCTTGGCGTTAGGAGCGGGAGGAGCAGATACGCAGTATTTT. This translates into CASSLALGAGGADTQYF.

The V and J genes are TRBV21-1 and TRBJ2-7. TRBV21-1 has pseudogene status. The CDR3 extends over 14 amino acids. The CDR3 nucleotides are TGTGCCAGCAGCAAAGCTGGTCAGTCCTACGAGCAGTACGTC. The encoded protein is CASSKAGQSYEQYV.

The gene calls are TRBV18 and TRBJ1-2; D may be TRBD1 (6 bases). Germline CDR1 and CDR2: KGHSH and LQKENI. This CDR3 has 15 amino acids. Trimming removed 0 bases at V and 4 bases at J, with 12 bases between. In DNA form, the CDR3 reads TGTGCCAGCTCACCACCCGCAGGGGCGATCTATGGCTACACCTTC. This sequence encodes CASSPPAGAIYGYTF.

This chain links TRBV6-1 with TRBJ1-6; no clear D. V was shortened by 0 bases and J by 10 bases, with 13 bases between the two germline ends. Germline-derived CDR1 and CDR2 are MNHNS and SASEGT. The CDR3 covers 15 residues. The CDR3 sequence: CASSEAGNGVSPLHF. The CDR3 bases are TGTGCCAGCAGTGAAGCGGGGAACGGGGTATCACCCCTCCACTTT.

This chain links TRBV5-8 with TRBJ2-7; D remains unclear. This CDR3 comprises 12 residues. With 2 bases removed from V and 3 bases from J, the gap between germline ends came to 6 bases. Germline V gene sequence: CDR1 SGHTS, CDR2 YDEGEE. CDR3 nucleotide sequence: TGTGCCAGCAGCTTTTTGAGCTACGAGCAGTACGTC. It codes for CASSFLSYEQYV.

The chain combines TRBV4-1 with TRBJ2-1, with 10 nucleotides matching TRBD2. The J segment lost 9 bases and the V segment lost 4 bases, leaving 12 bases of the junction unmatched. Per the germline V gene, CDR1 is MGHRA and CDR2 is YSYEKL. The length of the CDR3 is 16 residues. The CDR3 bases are TGCGCCAGCAGCCCGTTTGAAGCGGGGGGGCCTCTTGAGCAGTTCTTC. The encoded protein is CASSPFEAGGPLEQFF.

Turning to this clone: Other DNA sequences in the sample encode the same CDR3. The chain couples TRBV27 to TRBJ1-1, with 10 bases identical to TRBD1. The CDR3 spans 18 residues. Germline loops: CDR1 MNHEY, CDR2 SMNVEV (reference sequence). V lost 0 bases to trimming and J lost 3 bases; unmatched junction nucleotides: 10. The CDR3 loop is CASSLSRGDRGKYTEAFF. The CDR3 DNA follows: TGTGCCAGCAGTTTATCGAGGGGGGACAGGGGAAAATACACTGAAGCTTTCTTT.

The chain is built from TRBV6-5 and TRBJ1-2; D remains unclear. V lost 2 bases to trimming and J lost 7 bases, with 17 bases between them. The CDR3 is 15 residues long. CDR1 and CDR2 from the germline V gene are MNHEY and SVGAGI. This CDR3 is CASSYGLGPITGYTF. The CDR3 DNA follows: TGTGCCAGCAGTTACGGCTTGGGCCCTATTACTGGCTACACCTTC.

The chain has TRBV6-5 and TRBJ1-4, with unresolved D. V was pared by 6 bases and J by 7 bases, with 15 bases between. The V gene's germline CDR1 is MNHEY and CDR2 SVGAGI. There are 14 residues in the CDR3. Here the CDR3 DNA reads TGTGCCAGCAGCCCAGTTGGGGAGAGTGAAAAACTGTTTTTT. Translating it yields CASSPVGESEKLFF.

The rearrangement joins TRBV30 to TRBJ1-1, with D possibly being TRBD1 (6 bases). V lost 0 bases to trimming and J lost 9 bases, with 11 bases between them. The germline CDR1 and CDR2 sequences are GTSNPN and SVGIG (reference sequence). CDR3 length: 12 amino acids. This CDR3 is CAWSVQDRKAFF. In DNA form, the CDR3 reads TGTGCCTGGAGTGTACAGGACAGAAAAGCTTTCTTT.